The rows below give T cell receptor beta chains drawn from one sample of a study of vaccination and CD4 T cells after COVID-19. What these receptors recognize is not known. TCRdb processed the PCR reads anew with MiXCR; each CDR3 protein has one entry. The sample carries 9,000 to 15,000 distinct CDR3 sequences, roughly 67% recorded once. Sequencing used CD4+ T cells from blood, cultured in vitro. Receptors originate from a human donor who had recovered from COVID-19. CDR3s include the opening cysteine and the closing phenylalanine or tryptophan. The order of the fields is D gene, CDR3 length, clone size, J gene, V gene, CDR3 protein, CDR3 DNA. The D gene is left open where the match is weak. Size tells how often a clone was seen (once, few, many) or the class of an expanded clone, and some rows leave it out.

D: TRBD1
length: 14
size: .
J: TRBJ1-5
V: TRBV6-1
CDR3: CASWTGFSNQPQHF
DNA: TGTGCCAGTTGGACAGGGTTTAGCAATCAGCCCCAGCATTTT

D: .
length: 12
size: .
J: TRBJ1-1
V: TRBV20-1
CDR3: CSAPRPLSEAFF
DNA: TGCAGTGCCCCGCGTCCCCTATCTGAAGCTTTCTTT

D: .
length: 12
size: .
J: TRBJ2-2
V: TRBV7-3
CDR3: CASSYPGGELFF
DNA: TGTGCCAGCAGCTACCCCGGGGGGGAGCTGTTTTTT

D: .
length: 15
size: .
J: TRBJ1-5
V: TRBV3-1
CDR3: CASSQDNGGGQPQHF
DNA: TGTGCCAGCAGCCAAGATAACGGGGGCGGTCAGCCCCAGCATTTT

D: .
length: 14
size: .
J: TRBJ1-5
V: TRBV6-2/TRBV6-3
CDR3: CASALGGRNQPQHF
DNA: TGTGCCAGCGCTTTGGGGGGTCGGAATCAGCCCCAGCATTTT

D: .
length: 13
size: .
J: TRBJ2-7
V: TRBV20-1
CDR3: CSARRGVSGGQYF
DNA: TGCAGTGCCCGAAGGGGGGTCTCTGGGGGGCAGTACTTC

D: .
length: 11
size: few
J: TRBJ1-2
V: TRBV30
CDR3: CAWSGSGGYTF
DNA: TGTGCCTGGAGTGGCAGCGGGGGCTACACCTTC

D: .
length: 12
size: .
J: TRBJ2-7
V: TRBV2
CDR3: CASSIQDYEQYF
DNA: TGTGCCAGCAGCATACAGGACTACGAGCAGTACTTC

D: TRBD2
length: 19
size: .
J: TRBJ2-1
V: TRBV20-1
CDR3: CSANSRQTLAGGPYNEQFF
DNA: TGCAGTGCTAACTCCCGACAGACACTAGCGGGAGGGCCCTACAATGAGCAGTTCTTC

D: .
length: 16
size: .
J: TRBJ1-2
V: TRBV12-3/TRBV12-4
CDR3: CASSFSPTSGSHGYTF
DNA: TGTGCCAGCAGTTTTTCCCCTACATCGGGTTCCCATGGCTACACCTTC

D: .
length: 13
size: .
J: TRBJ1-5
V: TRBV6-1
CDR3: CASSQQGGQPQHF
DNA: TGTGCCAGCAGTCAACAGGGAGGACAGCCCCAGCATTTT

D: .
length: 13
size: .
J: TRBJ1-2
V: TRBV24-1
CDR3: CATSERQAYGYTF
DNA: TGTGCCACCAGTGAGCGACAGGCGTATGGCTACACCTTC

D: .
length: 13
size: .
J: TRBJ1-3
V: TRBV7-2
CDR3: CASSLETGNTIYF
DNA: TGTGCCAGCAGCTTAGAGACCGGAAACACCATATATTTT

D: .
length: 15
size: few
J: TRBJ1-2
V: TRBV11-2
CDR3: CASSFRSVRSYGYTF
DNA: TGTGCCAGCAGCTTTCGGTCTGTCAGGTCCTATGGCTACACCTTC

D: .
length: 14
size: once
J: TRBJ1-1
V: TRBV5-1
CDR3: CASSLGPGNTEAFF
DNA: TGCGCCAGCAGCTTGGGGCCGGGAAACACTGAAGCTTTCTTT

D: TRBD1
length: 14
size: few
J: TRBJ1-2
V: TRBV20-1
CDR3: CSAKTGTGAYGYTF
DNA: TGCAGTGCAAAGACCGGGACAGGGGCTTATGGCTACACCTTC

D: TRBD2
length: 14
size: .
J: TRBJ2-1
V: TRBV19
CDR3: CASSATSGWSEQFF
DNA: TGTGCCAGTAGTGCGACTAGCGGTTGGAGTGAGCAGTTCTTC

D: TRBD1
length: 13
size: few
J: TRBJ1-1
V: TRBV15
CDR3: CATSGSRTGEAFF
DNA: TGTGCCACCAGCGGCAGTCGGACAGGGGAAGCTTTCTTT

D: .
length: 13
size: .
J: TRBJ2-1
V: TRBV15
CDR3: CATSTYDNNEQFF
DNA: TGTGCCACCAGCACCTACGACAACAATGAGCAGTTCTTC

D: .
length: 14
size: .
J: TRBJ1-2
V: TRBV27
CDR3: CASSLSIQAGGYTF
DNA: TGTGCCAGCAGTTTATCGATCCAGGCTGGTGGCTACACCTTC

D: TRBD1
length: 13
size: .
J: TRBJ1-2
V: TRBV12-3/TRBV12-4
CDR3: CASSFQGARGYTF
DNA: TGTGCCAGCAGTTTTCAGGGGGCGAGGGGCTACACCTTC

D: .
length: 14
size: .
J: TRBJ1-5
V: TRBV20-1
CDR3: CSARVAGSNQPQHF
DNA: TGCAGTGCTAGAGTAGCAGGGAGCAATCAGCCCCAGCATTTT

D: .
length: 15
size: few
J: TRBJ2-7
V: TRBV7-6
CDR3: CASSSGGRRPGEQYF
DNA: TGTGCCAGCAGCTCCGGTGGCCGTCGTCCTGGCGAGCAGTACTTC

D: TRBD1
length: 15
size: .
J: TRBJ1-3
V: TRBV19
CDR3: CARRRTGGSGNTIYF
DNA: TGTGCCAGACGAAGGACAGGGGGCTCTGGAAACACCATATATTTT

D: .
length: 14
size: .
J: TRBJ2-4
V: TRBV28
CDR3: CASIGGDGLGKEYF
DNA: TGTGCCAGCATTGGCGGGGACGGACTGGGGAAGGAGTACTTC

D: .
length: 14
size: .
J: TRBJ2-1
V: TRBV11-2
CDR3: CASSYLRGRGEQFF
DNA: TGTGCCAGCAGTTACCTCAGGGGAAGGGGGGAGCAGTTCTTC

D: .
length: 15
size: .
J: TRBJ1-5
V: TRBV27
CDR3: CASPLRGTKNQPQHF
DNA: TGTGCCAGCCCCCTGCGGGGGACTAAAAATCAGCCCCAGCATTTT

D: .
length: 12
size: once
J: TRBJ1-1
V: TRBV21-1
CDR3: CASSKGYTEAFF
DNA: TGTGCCAGCAGCAAGGGCTACACTGAAGCTTTCTTT

D: .
length: 16
size: few
J: TRBJ1-6
V: TRBV6-5
CDR3: CASSSSQVAYNSPLHF
DNA: TGTGCCAGCAGTTCCTCTCAGGTGGCCTATAATTCACCCCTCCACTTT

D: TRBD1
length: 15
size: .
J: TRBJ2-3
V: TRBV6-1
CDR3: CASTGKGQGTDTQYF
DNA: TGTGCCAGCACCGGAAAGGGACAGGGGACAGATACGCAGTATTTT

D: .
length: 15
size: .
J: TRBJ2-7
V: TRBV6-1
CDR3: CASSTFRVGAYEQYF
DNA: TGTGCCAGCAGTACGTTCCGGGTGGGGGCCTACGAGCAGTACTTC

D: TRBD2
length: 15
size: .
J: TRBJ2-5
V: TRBV7-9
CDR3: CASSFLAGNGETQYF
DNA: TGTGCCAGCAGCTTTCTAGCGGGGAACGGGGAGACCCAGTACTTC

D: .
length: 13
size: few
J: TRBJ2-3
V: TRBV6-1
CDR3: CASRGGGGDTQYF
DNA: TGTGCCAGCAGAGGGGGGGGTGGAGATACGCAGTATTTT

D: .
length: 15
size: .
J: TRBJ1-2
V: TRBV4-1
CDR3: CASSQDNRVNYGYTF
DNA: TGCGCCAGCAGCCAAGATAACAGGGTTAACTATGGCTACACCTTC

D: .
length: 13
size: .
J: TRBJ1-5
V: TRBV30
CDR3: CAWSVQGGQPQHF
DNA: TGTGCCTGGAGTGTACAGGGTGGGCAGCCCCAGCATTTT

D: .
length: 12
size: .
J: TRBJ2-1
V: TRBV20-1
CDR3: CSARVTTNEQFF
DNA: TGCAGTGCTAGAGTCACTACGAATGAGCAGTTCTTC

D: TRBD1
length: 14
size: once
J: TRBJ2-7
V: TRBV7-2
CDR3: CASSTTWDSYEQYF
DNA: TGTGCCAGCAGCACCACCTGGGACAGTTACGAGCAGTACTTC

D: .
length: 13
size: .
J: TRBJ2-7
V: TRBV6-2/TRBV6-3
CDR3: CASSTDEHYEQYF
DNA: TGTGCCAGCAGCACGGACGAACACTACGAGCAGTACTTC

D: .
length: 15
size: once
J: TRBJ1-6
V: TRBV5-4
CDR3: CASSLGGPGNSPLHF
DNA: TGTGCCAGCAGCTTGGGCGGTCCCGGGAATTCACCCCTCCACTTT

D: .
length: 13
size: .
J: TRBJ2-5
V: TRBV20-1
CDR3: CSARRRGGETQYF
DNA: TGCAGTGCTAGGCGCAGGGGGGGGGAGACCCAGTACTTC

D: TRBD1
length: 13
size: .
J: TRBJ2-4
V: TRBV20-1
CDR3: CSARSYRGDIQYF
DNA: TGCAGTGCTAGATCCTACAGGGGTGACATTCAGTACTTC

D: .
length: 13
size: .
J: TRBJ2-3
V: TRBV10-3
CDR3: CATGAGDWDTQYF
DNA: TGTGCCACAGGGGCGGGAGATTGGGATACGCAGTATTTT

D: .
length: 14
size: .
J: TRBJ2-2
V: TRBV6-4
CDR3: CASEVNTNTGELFF
DNA: TGTGCCAGCGAGGTCAATACGAACACCGGGGAGCTGTTTTTT

D: .
length: 14
size: .
J: TRBJ2-4
V: TRBV15
CDR3: CATSRGASENIQYF
DNA: TGTGCCACCAGCAGAGGTGCTAGCGAAAACATTCAGTACTTC

D: .
length: 12
size: few
J: TRBJ1-2
V: TRBV2
CDR3: CASGATVYGYTF
DNA: TGTGCCAGCGGTGCTACAGTCTATGGCTACACCTTC